The present T cell receptor (beta chain) was sequenced within a study of CD8 T cells in Susac syndrome. General study findings and limits: CD4+ T cell repertoires in Susac syndrome lacked clonal expansion.

As concerns this clonotype: Its antigen is unidentified.

It was with random hexamers that 0.5 to 1 ug RNA was reverse transcribed. Amplification of TCR beta CDR3 was carried out by immunoSEQ multiplex PCR, which covered 54 Vbeta and 13 Jbeta segments. MiXCR was run by TCRdb on the immunoSEQ multiplex PCR reads, yielding one entry per CDR3 protein. Among about 170,000 distinct CDR3 sequences listed, roughly 95% were seen once. The ends were cut back, 0 bases at V and 3 bases at J, with 13 bases in the middle. Germline loops: CDR1 SGDLS, CDR2 YYNGEE. This CDR3 spans 16 amino acids. Sequencing of TCR beta, carried out with a high-throughput approach, was applied to CD8+ and CD4+ T cells from the blood. Each Susac syndrome patient had definite or probable disease by recently defined criteria.

The sample taken for sequencing was CD4+ T cells from PBMCs. The clonotype was recovered from a human donor with Susac syndrome. The chain combines TRBV9 with TRBJ2-1; D unclear. DNA for the CDR3: TGTGCCAGCAGCGTAGCTATCCGAGCAGTCTACAATGAGCAGTTCTTC. Translated: CASSVAIRAVYNEQFF. Based on the CDR3 plus reference TRBV9 and TRBJ2-1, the full variable domain is DSGVTQTPKHLITATGQRVTLRCSPRSGDLSVYWYQQSLDQGLQFLIQYYNGEERAKGNILERFSAQQFPDLHSELNLSSLELGDSALYFCASSVAIRAVYNEQFFGPGTRLTVL.